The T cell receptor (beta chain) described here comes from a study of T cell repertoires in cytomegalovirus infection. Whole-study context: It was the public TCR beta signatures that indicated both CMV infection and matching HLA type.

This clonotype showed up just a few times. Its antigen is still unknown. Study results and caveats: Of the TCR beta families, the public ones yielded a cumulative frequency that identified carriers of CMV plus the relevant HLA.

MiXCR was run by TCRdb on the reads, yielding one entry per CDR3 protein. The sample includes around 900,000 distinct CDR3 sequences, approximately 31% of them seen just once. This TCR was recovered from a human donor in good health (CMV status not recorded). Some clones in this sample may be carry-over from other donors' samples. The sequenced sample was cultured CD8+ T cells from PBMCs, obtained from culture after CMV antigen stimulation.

CDR3 bases: TGTGCCAGCAGTTCCTCCTCAAGCCACCTAGCAGAGACCCAGTACTTC. Translation gives CASSSSSSHLAETQYF. The rearrangement joins TRBV12-3 or TRBV12-4 to TRBJ2-5; D may be TRBD2 (5 bases). V was cut by 4 bases and J by 4 bases, with 19 bases left in between. The CDR3 consists of 16 residues.